These 22 T cell receptor beta chains originate from one sample sequenced in a study of response to subunit inactivated influenza vaccine. In TCRdb, the RT-PCR reads were re-called with MiXCR into one record per CDR3 protein. The table includes approximately 570,000 distinct CDR3 sequences, under 9% detected once. The specimen was PBMCs from blood, collected 23 months after vaccination. The source of these receptors is a man between 50 and 69 years old who received an inactivated influenza vaccine.

This chain uses TRBV12-3 or TRBV12-4 with TRBJ2-3; 10 bases line up with TRBD2. CDR3 length: 16 residues. The V gene end was trimmed by 6 bases and the J gene end by 3 bases; junction bases not matched to a gene: 9. The CDR3 nucleotides are TGTGCCAGCAGCAGAGATAGCGGGGGGAGTACAGATACGCAGTATTTT. Translating it yields CASSRDSGGSTDTQYF.

This clonotype was recorded many times. The chain employs TRBV20-1 and TRBJ1-1; D is unresolved. The CDR3 has 12 residues. Trimming removed 1 base from V and 6 bases from J, with 9 bases in between. Germline lookup yields CDR1 DFQATT and CDR2 SNEGSKA (reference sequence). CDR3 in DNA: TGCAGTGCTAGAGTGTGGAGATCTGAAGCTTTCTTT. Translating gives CSARVWRSEAFF.

Only a few counts were recorded for this clonotype. V and J are TRBV27 and TRBJ2-7, with D tentatively TRBD2 (5 bases). The germline CDR1 and CDR2 sequences are MNHEY and SMNVEV (reference sequence). The CDR3 contains 15 residues. Trimming left V 5 bases short and J 5 bases short, with 19 bases between. The CDR3 region is CASSPTPPSFNEQYF. The DNA of the CDR3 is TGTGCCAGCAGTCCCACCCCCCCTAGCTTTAACGAGCAGTACTTC.

This clonotype was seen a handful of times. This chain uses TRBV6-1 with TRBJ1-2, with D possibly matching TRBD1 (5 bases). V dropped 5 bases and J dropped 7 bases, with 14 bases sitting between them. CDR1 and CDR2 (germline): MNHNS, SASEGT. CDR3 size: 13 residues. The CDR3 protein is CASSTPGRGGYTF. CDR3 in DNA: TGTGCCAGCAGTACCCCGGGGAGGGGTGGCTACACCTTC.

This clonotype appeared many times. This chain joins TRBV11-1 and TRBJ1-1; no clear D gene. CDR3 length: 15 amino acids. Trimming left V 3 bases short and J 0 bases short, with 11 bases between. Germline CDR1 is SGHAT and CDR2 is FQDESV (reference sequence). CDR3 region: CASSLVRELNTEAFF. The CDR3 DNA is TGTGCCAGCAGCTTGGTCCGAGAATTGAACACTGAAGCTTTCTTT.

Ten or more counts support this clonotype. This sequence joins TRBV6-5 and TRBJ1-2; D ambiguous. CDR3 length: 13 residues. Germline assignment: CDR1 MNHEY and CDR2 SVGAGI. V was trimmed by 0 bases and J by 2 bases, leaving 4 bases between them. CDR3 DNA: TGTGCCAGCAGTTACTCGTGGAACTATGGCTACACCTTC. Its protein is CASSYSWNYGYTF.

Ten or more counts support this clonotype. The V gene is TRBV20-1, the J gene TRBJ2-7; TRBD1 is a possible D gene (6 bases). CDR1 and CDR2 from the germline V gene are DFQATT and SNEGSKA (reference sequence). Trimming removed 5 bases from V and 2 bases from J, with 19 bases in between. The CDR3 loop spans 15 amino acids. The CDR3 loop is CSAPPHDRTPYEQYF. The DNA for the CDR3 is TGCAGTGCTCCCCCTCACGACAGGACTCCCTACGAGCAGTACTTC.

Concerning this clonotype itself: A read error is possible here, since a much larger clone lies one base away. The chain uses TRBV5-1 and TRBJ2-7, with D possibly TRBD1 on 5 matching bases. Trimming took off 1 base at V and 6 bases at J, with 14 bases between the two ends. Germline V gene sequence: CDR1 SGHRS, CDR2 YFSETQ. CDR3 length equals 14 residues. In nucleotides, the CDR3 is TGCGCCAGCAGCTTGCTAGTAGGGGATGGCGAGCAGTACTTC. It codes for CASSLLVGDGEQYF.

This clonotype was seen many times. The chain combines TRBV20-1 with TRBJ2-7, with 12 bases matching TRBD2. V was clipped by 3 bases and J by 6 bases; unmatched bases: 3. This CDR3 region has 13 residues. Germline V gene data show CDR1 as DFQATT and CDR2 as SNEGSKA (reference sequence). The CDR3 coding sequence is TGCAGTGCTAGTGCTAGCGGGAGGGCCGAGCAGTACTTC. Translating gives CSASASGRAEQYF.

Only a few counts were recorded for this clonotype. The chain combines TRBV7-9 with TRBJ1-1, with D unresolved. CDR3 length: 12 amino acids. The germline gives CDR1 SEHNR, CDR2 FQNEAQ (reference sequence). The germline V and J ends were trimmed by 1 base and 10 bases, with 10 bases remaining between them. The CDR3 reads CASSLDFSGAFF. For the CDR3, the DNA is TGTGCCAGCAGCTTAGACTTTAGTGGAGCTTTCTTT.

This clonotype was seen more than once but under ten times. The genes are TRBV20-1 and TRBJ2-3, with D possibly TRBD2 on 6 matching bases. The CDR3 contains 11 residues. V shed 8 bases and J shed 4 bases, with 10 bases lying between them. CDR1 and CDR2 (germline): DFQATT, SNEGSKA (reference sequence). CDR3 bases: TGCAGTACCAGGAGGGCAGATACGCAGTATTTT. Translation gives CSTRRADTQYF.

V gene TRBV6-5 combines with J gene TRBJ2-7, with 7 bases aligning to TRBD2. The germline V gene encodes CDR1 MNHEY and CDR2 SVGAGI. J lost 4 bases, V lost 0 bases, and 15 bases had no gene match. The CDR3 runs 18 residues. CDR3 loop: CASSYSIASGENEYEQYF. Written as DNA, the CDR3 is TGTGCCAGCAGTTACTCGATAGCTAGCGGCGAAAACGAGTACGAGCAGTACTTC.

This clonotype appeared a few times. The chain links TRBV20-1 to TRBJ2-2; the D is unclear. The germline V and J ends were trimmed by 5 bases and 10 bases, with 8 bases remaining between them. CDR1 and CDR2 from the germline V gene are DFQATT and SNEGSKA (reference sequence). This CDR3 is 10 amino acids long. DNA for the CDR3: TGCAGTGCTCAACATAAGGAGCTGTTTTTT. Amino acids: CSAQHKELFF.

This clonotype came up a few times. The chain employs TRBV27 and TRBJ1-1; no firm D call. Germline values: CDR1 MNHEY, CDR2 SMNVEV (reference sequence). This CDR3 is 13 amino acids long. Trimming removed 4 bases at V and 7 bases at J, with 13 bases between. CDR3 bases: TGTGCCAGCAGTTCTGCGGTCGGGCTTGAAGCTTTCTTT. Its translation: CASSSAVGLEAFF.

CDR3 residues: CSAKPQAVGPTEAFF. For the CDR3, the DNA is TGCAGTGCTAAACCCCAGGCAGTTGGTCCCACTGAAGCTTTCTTT. The V and J genes are TRBV20-1 and TRBJ1-1; D call uncertain. V was shortened by 4 bases and J by 4 bases, with 19 bases between the two germline ends. CDR3 size: 15 residues. The V gene's germline CDR1 is DFQATT and CDR2 SNEGSKA (reference sequence).

This clonotype was observed a single time. This rearrangement joins TRBV12-3 or TRBV12-4 to TRBJ2-1; 14 positions agree with TRBD2. This CDR3 is 15 amino acids long. The V gene end was trimmed by 7 bases and the J gene end by 4 bases; junction bases not matched to a gene: 3. CDR3 sequence: CASTRLAGGYNEQFF. Here the CDR3 DNA reads TGTGCCAGCACCAGACTAGCGGGAGGGTACAATGAGCAGTTCTTC.

This clonotype has just a few counts. This sequence joins TRBV3-1 and TRBJ1-1; no reliable D call. The CDR3 loop spans 18 amino acids. The V gene's germline CDR1 is LGHDT and CDR2 YNNKEL (reference sequence). V lost 2 bases and J lost 0, with 19 bases in between. The CDR3 loop reads CASSQLQEGRGMNTEAFF. The DNA for the CDR3 is TGTGCCAGCAGCCAACTCCAAGAAGGTCGGGGAATGAACACTGAAGCTTTCTTT.

This clonotype was recorded many times. The V call is TRBV5-1, the J call TRBJ1-1; unclear D gene. Trimming cost V 1 base and J 3 bases, with 4 bases left between them. Germline-derived CDR1 and CDR2 are SGHRS and YFSETQ. This CDR3 spans 12 amino acids. The CDR3 sequence: CASSLSDTEAFF. The CDR3 DNA reads TGCGCCAGCAGCTTGTCGGACACTGAAGCTTTCTTT.

Note on this clonotype: Relative to the germline gene, one junction end is altered; a read error may explain this. The CDR3 DNA sequence: TGCAGTGCAACGGCAGGGGCCCCGAACACCGGGGAGCTGATTTTT. Protein sequence: CSATAGAPNTGELIF. The chain recombines TRBV20-1 with TRBJ2-2, with a tentative D call TRBD1 (6 bases). CDR1 is DFQATT, CDR2 SNEGSKA, per germline (reference sequence). The CDR3 is 15 amino acids.

The chain joins TRBV9 to TRBJ2-3; no definite D call. V was clipped by 0 bases and J by 6 bases, with 8 bases between them. Germline V gene lookup returns CDR1 SGDLS and CDR2 YYNGEE. The CDR3 has 13 amino acids. Written as DNA, the CDR3 is TGTGCCAGCAGCGTAGGGCAGAAGGATACGCAGTATTTT. It is translated as CASSVGQKDTQYF.

V is TRBV24-1 and J is TRBJ2-1, with a possible D match to TRBD1 (5 bases). Germline CDR1 reads KGHDR; CDR2 reads SFDVKD. This CDR3 has 13 amino acids. Trimming removed 4 bases at V and 11 bases at J, with 14 bases between. CDR3 region: CATSDPGYGQQFF. DNA of the CDR3: TGTGCCACCAGTGACCCAGGGTATGGTCAGCAGTTCTTC.

Ten or more counts support this clonotype. The genes are TRBV7-2 and TRBJ2-7; D assignment may be TRBD1 or TRBD2 (5 bases each). The CDR3 extends over 16 amino acids. V was pared by 2 bases and J by 6 bases, with 20 bases between. Germline CDR1 and CDR2: SGHTA and FQGNSA. The CDR3 protein is CASSLLMVEGRGEQYF. The CDR3 DNA is TGTGCCAGCAGCTTACTTATGGTCGAGGGTAGGGGCGAGCAGTACTTC.